This TCR beta chain was sequenced for a study of molecular identifiers for immune sequencing clone quantification. The study's findings and limits: Clones of above 20 RNA copies carried over 97% of effector molecules; in naive cells they carried under 1%. Highly expanded clones may be undercounted when identical TCR molecules share barcodes.

V was pared by 9 bases and J by 5 bases, with 9 bases between. The CDR3 is 11 amino acids. The germline CDR1 and CDR2 sequences are KGHDR and SFDVKD. TCRdb redid the calling of the PCR reads with MiXCR, one entry per CDR3 protein. The data show approximately 500,000 distinct CDR3 sequences, with about 25% seen just once and 0.7% to 0.9% held by the top ten. Between about 19,000 and 1,100,000 sorted cells, with 10%, 30% or 50% RNA, yielded naive CD8 libraries. CD8+CD4-CCR7+CD45RA+ sorting gave the naive CD8 T cells. About this clonotype: Its antigen is currently unknown.

The chain couples TRBV24-1 to TRBJ2-5; D remains unclear. The source material was naive CD8+ T cells from blood, with Jurkat cell RNA spiked in. Subset defined: FACS-sorted CD8+CD4-CCR7+CD45RA+ naive T cells. This TCR came from a human donor in good health. Some libraries in this study had Jurkat cell RNA spiked in. For the CDR3, the DNA is TGTGCCACCGCAGATGGGGAGACCCAGTACTTC. Its translation: CATADGETQYF.